This TCR beta chain was recorded in a study of blood T cells in healthy people across ages. A second PCR of about 7 to 12 cycles used a sample-barcoded 5' primer and a J-beta primer mix. TCRdb itself ran the 5' RACE reads through MiXCR, one entry per CDR3 protein. This table has 1 million to 1.2 million distinct CDR3 sequences, around two fifths appearing once. This CDR3 comprises 14 residues. CDR1 is GTSNPN and CDR2 is SVGIG in the germline V gene (reference sequence). V shed 5 bases and J 1 base; nucleotides not matched to a gene: 7. Sequenced input: blood. The TCR originated in a man younger than 35 in good health. This sequence joins TRBV30 and TRBJ1-2, with 7 bases fitting TRBD1. The CDR3 DNA reads TGTGCCTGGGGCCGGACAGGCCTTAACTATGGCTACACCTTC. Protein: CAWGRTGLNYGYTF.